One sample yielded the 2 T cell receptor beta chains listed below, sequenced in a study of blood T cell repertoires in COVID-19 (dated by TCRdb to about 2020). Receptors were amplified or captured by the immunoSEQ multiplex PCR assay. TCRdb's version of the immuneACCESS table is confined to in-frame rearrangements and falls short of the full clone set. An unresolved V gene accounts for under half of the shortfall where checked; the remainder is of unknown origin. In all, the sample holds more than 9,500 clones, and around four fifths of those were seen once. Approximately 3.8% of the sample rests with the top ten. The specimen sequenced was peripheral blood. Every receptor here comes from a woman aged 55 to 70 with acute or convalescent COVID-19.

V usage is TRBV27 and J usage is TRBJ1-1; 8 bases agree with TRBD1. This CDR3 contains 13 residues. Per germline, CDR1 MNHEY and CDR2 SMNVEV (reference sequence). Losses at the gene ends were 3 bases for V and 6 bases for J; bases not matched to a gene: 3. The CDR3, as DNA: TGTGCCAGCAGTTTGTGGGGACAGGCTGAAGCTTTCTTT. It specifies CASSLWGQAEAFF.

V gene TRBV27 combines with J gene TRBJ1-6, with D possibly TRBD1 on 6 matching bases. The CDR3 extends over 17 amino acids. Germline V gene lookup returns CDR1 MNHEY and CDR2 SMNVEV (reference sequence). Trimming shortened V by 0 bases and J by 2 bases, and 11 bases separated the two germline ends. The CDR3 DNA reads TGTGCCAGCAGTTTATCGGGGGCAGGGCCCTATAATTCACCCCTCCACTTT. Its translation: CASSLSGAGPYNSPLHF.